The 12 T cell receptor beta chains below all came from one sample that was sequenced in a study of T-cell memory formation after mild COVID-19. A single record per CDR3 protein comes from TCRdb applying MiXCR to the 5' RACE reads. The sample has under 150,000 distinct CDR3 sequences, 20% to 25% seen once. The sample comprised PBMCs or a T cell subset sorted from them (not recorded which). These receptors all stem from a young man who had mild COVID-19 (a few samples of this study predate the infection). Cell type and time point are not known.

The V gene is TRBV20-1, the J gene TRBJ2-1; the match to TRBD1 covers 7 bases. CDR1 and CDR2 (germline): DFQATT, SNEGSKA (reference sequence). The CDR3 has 13 residues. J was trimmed by 7 bases and V by 1 base; bases with no gene match: 4. The DNA for the CDR3 is TGCAGTGCTAGAGGGCCGACAGGGAATGAGCAGTTCTTC. This sequence encodes CSARGPTGNEQFF.

This clonotype has only a few counts. The chain combines TRBV27 with TRBJ2-3; D remains unclear. This CDR3 is 13 amino acids long. V shed 6 bases and J shed 6 bases, with 13 bases lying between them. The V gene's germline CDR1 is MNHEY and CDR2 SMNVEV (reference sequence). CDR3 bases: TGTGCCAGCAGCTCAAGGACCCACGATACGCAGTATTTT. It specifies CASSSRTHDTQYF.

This clonotype was counted between two and nine times. This sequence joins TRBV29-1 and TRBJ2-6; D is unclear. Trimming cost V 6 bases and J 0 bases, with 18 bases left between them. The CDR3 has 17 residues. Germline V lookup: CDR1 SQVTM, CDR2 ANQGSEA. For the CDR3, the DNA is TGCAGCGTAGCGAAAGATCCGTTAGACTCTGGGGCCAACGTCCTGACTTTC. Protein: CSVAKDPLDSGANVLTF.

This clonotype was observed a handful of times. This rearrangement joins TRBV7-8 to TRBJ1-5; D is perhaps TRBD1 (5 bases). Trimming left V 5 bases short and J 0 bases short, with 17 bases between. Looked up from germline, CDR1 is SGHVS and CDR2 is FQNEAQ. The length of the CDR3 is 17 residues. CDR3 residues: CASSPLLGVNSNQPQHF. The CDR3 DNA follows: TGTGCCAGCAGCCCCCTGCTGGGGGTTAATAGCAATCAGCCCCAGCATTTT.

This chain connects TRBV29-1 to TRBJ1-1; unclear D gene. V was pared by 5 bases and J by 1 base, with 5 bases between. The CDR3 totals 11 residues. CDR1 is SQVTM, CDR2 ANQGSEA, per germline. The CDR3 DNA reads TGCAGCGTTCTGAGGAACACTGAAGCTTTCTTT. The encoded protein is CSVLRNTEAFF.

This clonotype was counted between two and nine times. This chain uses TRBV7-8 with TRBJ2-3; 7 bases are a match to TRBD1. The V and J ends lost 5 bases and 3 bases, in that order; junction bases with no gene match: 8. Germline V gene lookup returns CDR1 SGHVS and CDR2 FQNEAQ. The CDR3 is made up of 15 amino acids. CDR3 nucleotides: TGTGCCAGCAGCCCACAGGGGATCGGGACAGATACGCAGTATTTT. Its protein is CASSPQGIGTDTQYF.

The genes are TRBV4-3 and TRBJ2-3, with 10 bases that match TRBD2. With 3 bases clipped from V and 4 bases from J, the junction kept 7 bases outside the gene matches. The CDR3 extends over 16 amino acids. CDR1 and CDR2 from the germline V gene are LGHNA and YSLEER. The CDR3 sequence is CASSQYLAGEPDTQYF. The CDR3 DNA sequence: TGCGCCAGCAGCCAGTACCTAGCGGGGGAACCAGATACGCAGTATTTT.

CDR3 in DNA: TGTGCCAGCAGGGACGACAGCTCCTATAATTCACCCCTCCACTTT. This sequence encodes CASRDDSSYNSPLHF. The chain employs TRBV27 and TRBJ1-6; perhaps TRBD1 as D (5 bases). The V end was cut by 6 bases, the J end by 0 bases, with 9 bases between. Germline V gives CDR1 MNHEY, CDR2 SMNVEV (reference sequence). This CDR3 has 15 amino acids.

This clonotype was counted ten times or more. The rearrangement joins TRBV6-4 to TRBJ2-3; 9 bases agree with TRBD2. V trimming: 3 bases; J trimming: 0 bases; junction bases outside the gene matches: 4. Germline CDR1 and CDR2: MRHNA and SNTAGT. The CDR3 is made up of 16 amino acids. CDR3 in amino acids: CASSEASGDSTDTQYF. The CDR3 DNA sequence: TGTGCCAGCAGTGAGGCTAGCGGGGATAGCACAGATACGCAGTATTTT.

This clonotype was observed a handful of times. The gene calls are TRBV5-1 and TRBJ2-1, with 10 bases that match TRBD1. Losses at the gene ends were 3 bases for V and 6 bases for J; bases not matched to a gene: 6. Per the germline V gene, CDR1 is SGHRS and CDR2 is YFSETQ. CDR3 size: 15 residues. The CDR3: CASSYFGTGVNEQFF. The CDR3 coding sequence is TGCGCCAGCAGCTATTTCGGGACAGGGGTCAATGAGCAGTTCTTC. The full variable domain, rest sourced from reference TRBV5-1 and TRBJ2-1, is KAGVTQTPRYLIKTRGQQVTLSCSPISGHRSVSWYQQTPGQGLQFLFEYFSETQRNKGNFPGRFSGRQFSNSRSEMNVSTLELGDSALYLCASSYFGTGVNEQFFGPGTRLTVL.

This clonotype was seen a handful of times. This chain links TRBV27 with TRBJ2-3, with a tentative D call TRBD1 (6 bases). Germline CDR1 reads MNHEY; CDR2 reads SMNVEV (reference sequence). V lost 2 bases and J lost 2, with 20 bases in between. The CDR3 has 18 amino acids. The CDR3 sequence is CASSLPPGQTSHTDTQYF. The CDR3 DNA reads TGTGCCAGCAGTTTACCCCCGGGACAAACTTCCCACACAGATACGCAGTATTTT.

The V call is TRBV4-2, the J call TRBJ1-1; 8 positions match TRBD1. Trimming cost V 4 bases and J 0 bases; bases outside gene matches: 4. The CDR3 runs 15 residues. The germline V gene has CDR1 LGHNA and CDR2 YNFKEQ. CDR3 loop: CASSRGQGLNTEAFF. The DNA of the CDR3 is TGTGCCAGCAGCCGAGGACAGGGTCTGAACACTGAAGCTTTCTTT.